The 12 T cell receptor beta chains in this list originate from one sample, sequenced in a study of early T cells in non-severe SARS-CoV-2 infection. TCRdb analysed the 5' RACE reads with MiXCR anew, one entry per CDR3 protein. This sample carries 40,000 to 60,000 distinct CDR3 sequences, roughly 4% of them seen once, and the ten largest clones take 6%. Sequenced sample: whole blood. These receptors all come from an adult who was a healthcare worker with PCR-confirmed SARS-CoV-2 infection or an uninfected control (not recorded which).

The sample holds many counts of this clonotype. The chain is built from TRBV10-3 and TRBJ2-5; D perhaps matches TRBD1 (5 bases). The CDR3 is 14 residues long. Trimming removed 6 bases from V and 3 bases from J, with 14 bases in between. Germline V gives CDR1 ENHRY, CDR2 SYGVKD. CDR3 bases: TGTGCCATCAGGGGGCAGGACATGGAAGAGACCCAGTACTTC. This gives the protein CAIRGQDMEETQYF.

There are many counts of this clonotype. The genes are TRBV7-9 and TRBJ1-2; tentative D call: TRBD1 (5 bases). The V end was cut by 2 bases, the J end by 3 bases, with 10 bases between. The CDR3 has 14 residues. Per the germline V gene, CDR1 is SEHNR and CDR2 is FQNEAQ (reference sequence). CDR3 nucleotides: TGTGCCAGCAGCTTATTATCCAGGGACTATGGCTACACCTTC. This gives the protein CASSLLSRDYGYTF.

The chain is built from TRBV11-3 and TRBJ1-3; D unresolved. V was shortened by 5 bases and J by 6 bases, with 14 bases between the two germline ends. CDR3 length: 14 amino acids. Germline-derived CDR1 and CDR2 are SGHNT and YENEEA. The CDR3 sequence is CASSIHSAENTIYF. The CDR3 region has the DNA TGTGCCAGCAGCATTCACTCTGCTGAAAACACCATATATTTT.

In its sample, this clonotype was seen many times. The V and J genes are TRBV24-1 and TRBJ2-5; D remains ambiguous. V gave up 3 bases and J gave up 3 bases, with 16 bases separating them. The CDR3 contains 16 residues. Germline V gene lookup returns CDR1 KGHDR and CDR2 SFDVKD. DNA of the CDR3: TGTGCCACCAGTGATCCCCGATCGCAGCTGAAAGAGACCCAGTACTTC. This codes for CATSDPRSQLKETQYF.

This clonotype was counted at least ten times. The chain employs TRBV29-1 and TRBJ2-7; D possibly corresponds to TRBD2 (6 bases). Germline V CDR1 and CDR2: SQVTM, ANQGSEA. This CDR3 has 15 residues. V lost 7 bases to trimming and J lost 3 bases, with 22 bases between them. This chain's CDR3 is CSAEAPLAGSYEQYF. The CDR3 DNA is TGCAGCGCCGAAGCTCCATTGGCGGGAAGCTACGAGCAGTACTTC.

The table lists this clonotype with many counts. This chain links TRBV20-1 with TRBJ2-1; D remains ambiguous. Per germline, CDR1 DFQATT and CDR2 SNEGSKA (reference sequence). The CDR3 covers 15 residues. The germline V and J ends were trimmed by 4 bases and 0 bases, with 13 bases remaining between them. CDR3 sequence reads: CSATLLALSYNEQFF. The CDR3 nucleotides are TGCAGTGCTACGCTACTGGCCCTCTCCTACAATGAGCAGTTCTTC.

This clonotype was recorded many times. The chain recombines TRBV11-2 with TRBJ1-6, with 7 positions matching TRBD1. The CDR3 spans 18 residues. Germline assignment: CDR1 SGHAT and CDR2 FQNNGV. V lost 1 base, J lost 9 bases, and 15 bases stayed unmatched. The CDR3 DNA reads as TGTGCCAGCAGCTTAGGGCCAGACAGAATCCCAGGGGGTTCACCCCTCCACTTT. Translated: CASSLGPDRIPGGSPLHF.

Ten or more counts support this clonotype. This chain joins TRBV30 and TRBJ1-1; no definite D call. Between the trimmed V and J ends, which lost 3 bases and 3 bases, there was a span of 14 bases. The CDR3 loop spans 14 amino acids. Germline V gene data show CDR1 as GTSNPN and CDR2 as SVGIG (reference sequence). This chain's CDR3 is CAWRPYGIDTEAFF. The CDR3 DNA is TGTGCCTGGAGACCCTATGGCATAGACACTGAAGCTTTCTTT.

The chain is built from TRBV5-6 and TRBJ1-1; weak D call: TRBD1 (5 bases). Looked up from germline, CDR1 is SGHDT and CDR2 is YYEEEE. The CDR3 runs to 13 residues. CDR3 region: CSSIRGVNTEAFF. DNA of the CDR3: TGTTCTAGCATCCGAGGGGTGAACACTGAAGCTTTCTTT.

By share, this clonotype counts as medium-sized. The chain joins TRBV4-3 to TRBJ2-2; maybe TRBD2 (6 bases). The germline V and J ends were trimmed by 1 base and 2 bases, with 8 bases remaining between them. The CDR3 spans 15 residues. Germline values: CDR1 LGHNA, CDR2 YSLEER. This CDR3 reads CASSQVAANTGELFF. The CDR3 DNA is TGCGCCAGCAGCCAAGTAGCGGCAAACACCGGGGAGCTGTTTTTT.

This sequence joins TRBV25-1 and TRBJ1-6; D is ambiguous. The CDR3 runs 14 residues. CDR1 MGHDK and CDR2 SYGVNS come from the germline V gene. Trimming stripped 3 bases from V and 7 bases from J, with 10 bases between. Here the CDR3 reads CASSDLPRNSPLHF. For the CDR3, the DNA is TGTGCCAGCAGTGACCTCCCCCGGAATTCACCCCTCCACTTT.

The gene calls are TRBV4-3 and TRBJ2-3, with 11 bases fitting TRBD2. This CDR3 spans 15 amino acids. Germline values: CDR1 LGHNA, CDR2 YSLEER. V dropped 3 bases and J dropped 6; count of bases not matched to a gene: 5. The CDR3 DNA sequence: TGCGCCAGCAGCCAGGGACTAGCGGCCCTGGATACGCAGTATTTT. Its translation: CASSQGLAALDTQYF.